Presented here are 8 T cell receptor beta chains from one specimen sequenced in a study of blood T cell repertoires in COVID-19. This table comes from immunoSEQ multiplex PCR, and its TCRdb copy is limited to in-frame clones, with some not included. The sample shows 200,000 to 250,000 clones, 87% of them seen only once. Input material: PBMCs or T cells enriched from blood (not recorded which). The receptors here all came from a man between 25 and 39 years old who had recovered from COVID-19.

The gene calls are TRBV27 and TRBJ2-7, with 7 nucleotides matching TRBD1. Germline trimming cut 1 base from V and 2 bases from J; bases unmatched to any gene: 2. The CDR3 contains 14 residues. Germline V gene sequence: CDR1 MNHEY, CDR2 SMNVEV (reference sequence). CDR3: CASSLYQGAYEQYF. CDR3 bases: TGTGCCAGCAGTTTATATCAGGGGGCCTACGAGCAGTACTTC.

Here the CDR3 reads CASTSSVGRTTTNYGYTF. In DNA, the CDR3 is TGTGCCAGCACCTCGAGTGTCGGGCGGACTACTACTAACTATGGCTACACCTTC. The V gene is TRBV7-9, the J gene TRBJ1-2; unclear D gene. V was shortened by 7 bases and J by 0 bases, with 24 bases between the two germline ends. This CDR3 region has 18 residues. Per the germline V gene, CDR1 is SEHNR and CDR2 is FQNEAQ (reference sequence).

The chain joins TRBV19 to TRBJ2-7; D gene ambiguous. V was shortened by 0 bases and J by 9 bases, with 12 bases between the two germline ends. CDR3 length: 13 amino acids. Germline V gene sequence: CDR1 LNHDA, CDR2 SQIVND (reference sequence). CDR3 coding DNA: TGTGCCAGTAGTATAGATCGAAGCGAGGTGCAGTACTTC. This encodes CASSIDRSEVQYF.

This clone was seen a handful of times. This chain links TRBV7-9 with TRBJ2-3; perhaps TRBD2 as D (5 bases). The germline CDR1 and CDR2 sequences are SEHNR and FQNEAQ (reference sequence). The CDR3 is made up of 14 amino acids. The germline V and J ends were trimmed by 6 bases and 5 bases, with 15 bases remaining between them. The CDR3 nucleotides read TGTGCCAGCAGTGACCCCGCGGGCAAAGATACGCAGTATTTT. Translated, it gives CASSDPAGKDTQYF.

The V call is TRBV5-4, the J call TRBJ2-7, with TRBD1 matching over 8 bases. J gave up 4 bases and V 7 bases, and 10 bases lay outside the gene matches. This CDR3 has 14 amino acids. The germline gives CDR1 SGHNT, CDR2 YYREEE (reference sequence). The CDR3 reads CASGPTGEKYEQYF. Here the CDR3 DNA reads TGTGCCAGCGGTCCGACAGGGGAAAAGTACGAGCAGTACTTC.

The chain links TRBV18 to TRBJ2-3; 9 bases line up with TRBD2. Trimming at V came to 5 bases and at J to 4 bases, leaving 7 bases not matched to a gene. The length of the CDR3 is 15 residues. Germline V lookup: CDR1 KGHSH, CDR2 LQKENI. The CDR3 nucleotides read TGTGCCAGCTCAGGTAGCGGGGGAGCCGCAGATACGCAGTATTTT. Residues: CASSGSGGAADTQYF.

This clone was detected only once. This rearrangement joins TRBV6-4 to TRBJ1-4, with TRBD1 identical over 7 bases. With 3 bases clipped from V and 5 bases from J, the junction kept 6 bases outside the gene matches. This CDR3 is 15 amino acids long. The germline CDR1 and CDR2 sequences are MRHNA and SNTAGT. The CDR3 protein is CASSEQGQPNEKLFF. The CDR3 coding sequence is TGTGCCAGCAGTGAACAGGGGCAGCCCAATGAAAAACTGTTTTTT.

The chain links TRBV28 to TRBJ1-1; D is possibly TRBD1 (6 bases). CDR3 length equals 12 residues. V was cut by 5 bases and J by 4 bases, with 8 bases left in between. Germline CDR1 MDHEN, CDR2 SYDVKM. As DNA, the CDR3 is TGTGCCAGCAGTACAGGGTTCACTGAAGCTTTCTTT. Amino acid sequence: CASSTGFTEAFF. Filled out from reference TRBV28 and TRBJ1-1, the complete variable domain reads DVKVTQSSRYLVKRTGEKVFLECVQDMDHENMFWYRQDPGLGLRLIYFSYDVKMKEKGDIPEGYSVSREKKERFSLILESASTNQTSMYLCASSTGFTEAFFGQGTRLTVV.